This TCR beta chain was identified during a study of cytomegalovirus exposure and HLA in healthy donors. The V and J ends lost 1 base and 4 bases, in that order; junction bases with no gene match: 4. Per germline, CDR1 MGHRA and CDR2 YSYEKL. The CDR3 has 15 amino acids. Concerning this clone itself: Antigen specificity is unknown.

Primers: 60 Vbeta forward and 13 Jbeta reverse. Libraries were prepared by immunoSEQ multiplex PCR; TCRdb keeps only in-frame clonotypes and omits some of them. Seen here are about 160,000 clones, about two thirds observed once, and the top ten hold under 3.5%. Whole-study findings and limits: A highly shared variant cluster was judged a likely technical artifact. About 87% or about 30% of the time was how often most TCR beta V segments were productive, according to an earlier analysis. Across all donors, roughly uniform sequencing depth was an assumption of the presence/absence analyses. In a later analysis, DRB1 alleles had the most associated TCRs; HLA-C alleles the fewest.

The TCR originated in a woman aged 25 to 39 in good health and CMV-seronegative. The chain links TRBV4-1 to TRBJ2-3, with 8 bases identical to TRBD2. The sequencing input was PBMCs. The DNA of the CDR3 is TGCGCCAGCAGCCAAGTGGGACTAGATGCAGATACGCAGTATTTT. Translation gives CASSQVGLDADTQYF.